The present T cell receptor (beta chain) was sequenced within a study of blood T cell repertoires in COVID-19. Study context: T cells, B-cell-depleted T cells, or PBMCs provided the cDNA or gDNA that served as material.

Germline V lookup: CDR1 SGHNT, CDR2 YYREEE (reference sequence). The CDR3 runs to 14 residues. As for this clone: The junction does not match germline at one end; this may be a read error.

Data came from immunoSEQ multiplex PCR; TCRdb stores just in-frame clones and leaves some out. This table holds 130,000 to 150,000 clones, about nine tenths found once. This TCR was recovered from a man aged 50-60 years with active or convalescent COVID-19. This rearrangement joins TRBV5-4 to TRBJ2-4; 13 bases fit TRBD2. Sequencing was done on a sample of peripheral blood. The CDR3 nucleotides are TGTGCCAGCAGCAGGGTCGGACTAGCGGGGGTGTTGGACTTC. This translates into CASSRVGLAGVLDF.